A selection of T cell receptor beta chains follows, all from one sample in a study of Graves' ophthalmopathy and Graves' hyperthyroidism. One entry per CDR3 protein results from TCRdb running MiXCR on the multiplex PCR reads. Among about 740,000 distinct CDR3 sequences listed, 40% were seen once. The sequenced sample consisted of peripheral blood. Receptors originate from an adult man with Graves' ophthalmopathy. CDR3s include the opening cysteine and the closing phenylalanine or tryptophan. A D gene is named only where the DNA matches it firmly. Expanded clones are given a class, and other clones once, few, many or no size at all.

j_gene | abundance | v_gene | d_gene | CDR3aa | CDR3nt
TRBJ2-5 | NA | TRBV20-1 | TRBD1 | CSAWGTGEETQYF | TGCAGTGCCTGGGGGACAGGGGAAGAGACCCAGTACTTC
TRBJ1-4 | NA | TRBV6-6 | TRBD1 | CASSPGTGGSFNEKLFF | TGTGCCAGTAGTCCCGGGACAGGGGGCTCCTTTAATGAAAAACTGTTTTTT
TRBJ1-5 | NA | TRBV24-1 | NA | CASRDPGTASNQPQHF | TGTGCCAGCAGGGATCCCGGGACCGCTAGCAATCAGCCCCAGCATTTT
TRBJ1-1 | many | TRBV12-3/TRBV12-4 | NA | CASSRTPSRTEAFF | TGTGCCAGCAGCCGTACCCCGAGTAGGACTGAAGCTTTCTTT
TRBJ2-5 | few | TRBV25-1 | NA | CASSDSAGGSETQYF | TGTGCCAGCAGTGATAGTGCCGGGGGCTCGGAGACCCAGTACTTC
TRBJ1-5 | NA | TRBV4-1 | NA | CASSQDAWQGNQPQHF | TGTGCCAGCAGCCAAGATGCGTGGCAGGGGAATCAGCCCCAGCATTTT
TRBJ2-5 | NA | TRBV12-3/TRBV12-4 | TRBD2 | CAISSEGWGEGQEAQYF | TGTGCCATCAGTTCCGAGGGATGGGGGGAGGGTCAAGAGGCCCAGTACTTC
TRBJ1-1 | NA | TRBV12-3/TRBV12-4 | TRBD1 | CASSLDRGAYTEAFF | TGTGCCAGCAGCCTGGACAGGGGGGCCTACACTGAAGCTTTCTTT
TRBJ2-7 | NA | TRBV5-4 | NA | CASSLVNWGPPYEQYF | TGTGCCAGCAGCTTGGTGAATTGGGGTCCCCCCTACGAGCAGTACTTC
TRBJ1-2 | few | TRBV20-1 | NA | CSARTLRVTADGYTF | TGCAGTGCTAGGACCCTAAGGGTTACAGCGGATGGCTACACCTTC
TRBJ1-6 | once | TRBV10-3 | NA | CAISAYNSPLHF | TGTGCCATCAGCGCCTATAATTCACCCCTCCACTTT
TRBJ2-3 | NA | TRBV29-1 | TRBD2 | CSVDGGGVRTDTQYF | TGCAGCGTTGATGGGGGGGGGGTCCGCACAGATACGCAGTATTTT
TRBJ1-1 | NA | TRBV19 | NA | CASSSGVNTGAFF | TGTGCCAGTAGTAGCGGAGTGAACACTGGAGCTTTCTTT
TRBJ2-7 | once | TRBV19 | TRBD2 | CASSIRGEGYEQYF | TGTGCCAGTAGTATAAGAGGGGAGGGATACGAGCAGTACTTC
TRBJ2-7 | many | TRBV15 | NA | CATSRDQGPYEQYF | TGTGCCACCAGCAGAGATCAAGGGCCCTACGAGCAGTACTTC
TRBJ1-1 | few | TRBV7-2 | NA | CASNWTGGTEAFF | TGTGCCAGCAACTGGACTGGGGGGACTGAAGCTTTCTTT
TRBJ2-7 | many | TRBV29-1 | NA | CSVVPGTYEQYF | TGCAGCGTTGTGCCAGGGACCTACGAGCAGTACTTC
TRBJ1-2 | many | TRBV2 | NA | CASSEAFYGYTF | TGTGCCAGCAGTGAAGCGTTCTATGGCTACACCTTC
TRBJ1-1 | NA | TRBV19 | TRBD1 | CASSIQGVDTEAFF | TGTGCCAGTAGTATCCAGGGGGTCGACACTGAAGCTTTCTTT
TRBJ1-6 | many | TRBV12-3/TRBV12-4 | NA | CASSPGRINSPLHF | TGTGCCAGCAGTCCGGGACGGATTAATTCACCCCTCCACTTT
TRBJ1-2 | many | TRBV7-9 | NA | CASSLGESGNGYTF | TGTGCCAGCAGCTTGGGGGAAAGCGGAAATGGCTACACCTTC
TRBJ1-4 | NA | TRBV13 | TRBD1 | CASSFGQGREKLFF | TGTGCCAGCAGCTTCGGACAGGGAAGAGAAAAACTGTTTTTT
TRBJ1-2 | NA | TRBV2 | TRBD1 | CASSQGTGGPYGYTF | TGTGCCAGCAGCCAAGGGACAGGGGGCCCCTATGGCTACACCTTC
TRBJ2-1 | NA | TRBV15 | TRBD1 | CATSRDLGQGRNEQFF | TGTGCCACCAGCAGAGATTTGGGACAGGGGCGCAATGAGCAGTTCTTC
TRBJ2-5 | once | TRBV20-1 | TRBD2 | CSARVASGKGTQYF | TGCAGTGCTAGAGTGGCTAGCGGGAAAGGGACCCAGTACTTC
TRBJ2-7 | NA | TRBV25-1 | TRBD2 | CASSFGTSGVGEQYF | TGTGCCAGCAGTTTCGGGACTAGCGGGGTCGGCGAGCAGTACTTC
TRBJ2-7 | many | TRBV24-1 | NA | CATSVIGGGRYEQYF | TGTGCCACCAGTGTAATCGGGGGAGGCCGTTACGAGCAGTACTTC
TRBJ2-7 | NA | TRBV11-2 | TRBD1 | CASSPTGLDSYEQYF | TGTGCCAGCAGCCCGACAGGGCTGGACTCCTACGAGCAGTACTTC
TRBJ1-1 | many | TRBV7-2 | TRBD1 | CARLWDRGIGDTEAFF | TGTGCTAGACTTTGGGACAGGGGAATAGGCGACACTGAAGCTTTCTTT
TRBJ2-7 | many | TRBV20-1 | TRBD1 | CSATTGGPYEQYF | TGCAGTGCTACCACAGGGGGGCCTTACGAGCAGTACTTC
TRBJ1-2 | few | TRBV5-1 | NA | CASSLMGAGYTF | TGCGCCAGCAGCTTGATGGGGGCGGGCTACACCTTC
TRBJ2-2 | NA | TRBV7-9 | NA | CASSQEATLTGELFF | TGTGCCAGCAGCCAAGAGGCGACACTCACCGGGGAGCTGTTTTTT
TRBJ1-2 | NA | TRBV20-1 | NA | CSALRGADYGYTF | TGCAGTGCCCTAAGGGGGGCGGACTATGGCTACACCTTC
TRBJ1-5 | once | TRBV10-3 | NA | CASSLSWGGRNQPQHF | TGTGCCAGCAGTCTAAGCTGGGGCGGGCGCAATCAGCCCCAGCATTTT
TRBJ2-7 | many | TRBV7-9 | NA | CASSLRPYEQYF | TGTGCCAGCAGTTTAAGACCATACGAGCAGTACTTC
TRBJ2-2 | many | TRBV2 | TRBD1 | CASRRQGGYTGELFF | TGTGCCAGCAGGAGACAGGGGGGGTACACCGGGGAGCTGTTTTTT
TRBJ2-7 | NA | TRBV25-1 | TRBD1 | CASSYRTGGRYEQYF | TGTGCCAGCAGTTACCGGACAGGGGGTCGCTACGAGCAGTACTTC
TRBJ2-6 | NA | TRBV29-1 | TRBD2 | CSVGTRDNVLTF | TGCAGCGTTGGGACTAGAGATAACGTCCTGACTTTC
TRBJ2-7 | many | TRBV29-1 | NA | CSVSLHGEQYF | TGCAGCGTCTCATTACATGGCGAGCAGTACTTC
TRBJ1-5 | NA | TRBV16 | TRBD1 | CASSAVTGYNQPQHF | TGTGCCAGCAGTGCTGTGACAGGGTACAATCAGCCCCAGCATTTT
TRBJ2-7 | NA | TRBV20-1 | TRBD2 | CSARSSSGKLYEQYF | TGCAGTGCTAGGTCCAGTAGCGGGAAGCTCTACGAGCAGTACTTC
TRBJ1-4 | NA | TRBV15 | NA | CATSRDRSGAGDEKLFF | TGTGCCACCAGCAGAGATCGGTCTGGGGCAGGTGACGAAAAACTGTTTTTT
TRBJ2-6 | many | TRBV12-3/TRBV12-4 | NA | CASSLGDSGANVLTF | TGTGCCAGCAGTTTAGGGGATTCTGGGGCCAACGTCCTGACTTTC
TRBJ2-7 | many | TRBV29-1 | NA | CSAGLSSYEQYF | TGCAGCGCTGGACTGAGCTCCTACGAGCAGTACTTC
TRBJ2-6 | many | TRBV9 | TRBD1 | CASSGGQGRSGANVLTF | TGTGCCAGCAGCGGCGGACAGGGCCGCTCTGGGGCCAACGTCCTGACTTTC
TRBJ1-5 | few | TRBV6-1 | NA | CASTKHTDSNQPQHF | TGTGCCAGCACCAAACACACAGATAGCAATCAGCCCCAGCATTTT
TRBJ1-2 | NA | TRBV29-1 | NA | CSVVLNYGYTF | TGCAGCGTCGTACTTAACTATGGCTACACCTTC
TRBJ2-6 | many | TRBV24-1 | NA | CATSASGNSGANVLTF | TGTGCCACCAGTGCGTCGGGGAACTCTGGGGCCAACGTCCTGACTTTC
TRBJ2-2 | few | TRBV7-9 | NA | CASTPELGGELFF | TGTGCCAGCACCCCTGAGTTGGGCGGGGAGCTGTTTTTT
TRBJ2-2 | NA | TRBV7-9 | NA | CASTRGELFF | TGTGCCAGCACCCGCGGGGAGCTGTTTTTT
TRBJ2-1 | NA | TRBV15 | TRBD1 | CATLKGQGFDEQFF | TGTGCCACCTTGAAGGGACAGGGTTTCGATGAGCAGTTCTTC
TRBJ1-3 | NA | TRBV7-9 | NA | CAWSVWRSRSGNTIYF | TGTGCCTGGAGTGTATGGCGGTCCCGCTCTGGAAACACCATATATTTT
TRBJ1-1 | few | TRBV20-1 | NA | CSARLRTEAFF | TGCAGTGCAAGGTTGAGGACTGAAGCTTTCTTT
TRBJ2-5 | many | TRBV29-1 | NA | CSVSNPGKETQYF | TGCAGCGTTTCCAACCCAGGGAAAGAGACCCAGTACTTC
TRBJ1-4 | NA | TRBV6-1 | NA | CASSDVMGEKLFF | TGTGCCAGCAGTGATGTTATGGGTGAAAAACTGTTTTTT